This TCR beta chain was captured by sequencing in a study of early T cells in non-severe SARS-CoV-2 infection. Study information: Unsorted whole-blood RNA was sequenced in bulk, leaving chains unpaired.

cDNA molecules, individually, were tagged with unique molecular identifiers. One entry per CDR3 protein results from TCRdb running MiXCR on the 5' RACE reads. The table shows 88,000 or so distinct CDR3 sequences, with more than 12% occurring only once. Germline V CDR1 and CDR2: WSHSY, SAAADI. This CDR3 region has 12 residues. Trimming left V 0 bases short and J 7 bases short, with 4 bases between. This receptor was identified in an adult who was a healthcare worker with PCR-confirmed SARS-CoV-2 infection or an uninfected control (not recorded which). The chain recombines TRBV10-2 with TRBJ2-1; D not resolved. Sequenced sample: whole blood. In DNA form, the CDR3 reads TGCGCCAGCAGTGAGTCGAATAATGAGCAGTTCTTC. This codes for CASSESNNEQFF.